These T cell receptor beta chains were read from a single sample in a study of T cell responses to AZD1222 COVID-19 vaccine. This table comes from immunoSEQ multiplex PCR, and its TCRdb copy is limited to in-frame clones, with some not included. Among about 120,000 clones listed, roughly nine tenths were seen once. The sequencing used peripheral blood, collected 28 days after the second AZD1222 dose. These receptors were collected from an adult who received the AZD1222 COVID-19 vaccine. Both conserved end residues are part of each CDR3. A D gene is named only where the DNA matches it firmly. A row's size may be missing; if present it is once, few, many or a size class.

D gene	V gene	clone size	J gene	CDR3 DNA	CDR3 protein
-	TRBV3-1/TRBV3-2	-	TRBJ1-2	TGTGCCAGCAGCCACCTTCTAACACTTAGTCGAACTGGCTACACCTTC	CASSHLLTLSRTGYTF
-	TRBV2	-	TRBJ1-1	TGTGCCAGAAAACGGGACATCAACACTGAAGCTTTCTTT	CARKRDINTEAFF
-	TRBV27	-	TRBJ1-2	TGTGCCAGCGGCTCAGGCTATGGCTACACCTTC	CASGSGYGYTF
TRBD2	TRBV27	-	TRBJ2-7	TGTGCCAGCAGTTTGGGGACTAGCGGGAGCAACGAGCAGTACTTC	CASSLGTSGSNEQYF
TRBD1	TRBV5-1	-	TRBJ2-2	TGCGCCAGCAGCTCGGACAGGACTTACACCGGGGAGCTGTTTTTT	CASSSDRTYTGELFF
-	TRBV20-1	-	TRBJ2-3	TGCAGTGCTAGTTTGCGGCATTTCACAGATACGCAGTATTTT	CSASLRHFTDTQYF
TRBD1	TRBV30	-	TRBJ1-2	TGTGCCTGGAGCGGGACAGGGATCCATGGCTACACCTTC	CAWSGTGIHGYTF
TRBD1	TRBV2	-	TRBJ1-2	TGTGCCAGCAGTATCCCAGGGGGCGTGGACTATGGCTACACCTTC	CASSIPGGVDYGYTF
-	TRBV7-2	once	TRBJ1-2	TGTGCCAGCAGTCCGGGACAAGTCGTTTGGTATGGCTACACCTTC	CASSPGQVVWYGYTF
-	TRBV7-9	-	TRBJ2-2	TGTGCCAGCAGCTTAGCTTATGATCGGTTCCTATCGAACACCGGGGAGCTGTTTTTT	CASSLAYDRFLSNTGELFF
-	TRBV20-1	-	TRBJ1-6	TGCAGTGCTGGTGAAGACAGATATTCACCCCTCCACTTT	CSAGEDRYSPLHF